This T cell receptor beta chain was recovered during a study of CD8+CD57+ T cells in acquired aplastic anemia. Study-level background: Roughly 3 ug was the average amount of DNA from sorted CD4+ and CD8+ cells.

The CDR3 length is 14 residues. V shed 5 bases and J shed 10 bases, with 19 bases lying between them. The study's findings and limits: In common between the patients and the controls were twenty-nine CD8+ CDR3 sequences.

This clonotype was recorded many times. No antigen is known for it. Both TCR beta VDJ combination and CDR3 sequence profiling were carried out. Genomic DNA was the template for this profiling. One entry per CDR3 protein results from TCRdb running MiXCR on the reads. The table records 260,000 or so distinct CDR3 sequences, around 43% of them present only once. Only patients with CD8+CD57+ cell expansion on flow cytometry were chosen for sequencing. Every patient was diagnosed with severe acquired aplastic anemia. When blood sampling took place, the patients had received no therapy. The chain combines TRBV12-3 or TRBV12-4 with TRBJ2-3, with D maybe TRBD2 (5 bases). The source is a human donor with aplastic anemia. The specimen was sorted CD4+, CD8+, or CD8+CD57+ T cells (not recorded which) from PBMCs. CDR3 amino acids: CASSDRLRRDAQYF. CDR3 nucleotide sequence: TGTGCCAGCAGTGATCGTCTTAGACGGGATGCGCAGTATTTT.